These 5 T cell receptor beta chains share one sample of origin, sequenced in a study of blood T cell repertoires in COVID-19 (TCRdb year 2020). Libraries were built with the immunoSEQ multiplex PCR assay. In TCRdb, the immuneACCESS table is reduced to in-frame sequences with V and J assigned. These tables do not hold every clone; where another copy was compared, an unresolved V gene accounts for under half, and the others remain unexplained. The sample has 55,000 to 90,000 clones on record, around 87% of them singletons. 3.9% of the sample is taken by the ten largest. The sequencing input was peripheral blood. The receptor set was obtained from a man between 65 and 79 years old with active COVID-19.

The chain recombines TRBV11-3 with TRBJ2-7, with TRBD1 matching 7 bases. V was pared by 5 bases and J by 0 bases, with 4 bases of the junction left unmatched. Germline V gene sequence: CDR1 SGHNT, CDR2 YENEEA. The CDR3 has 14 amino acids. Here the CDR3 DNA reads TGTGCCAGCAGCCCCGGGACAGACTCCTACGAGCAGTACTTC. It codes for CASSPGTDSYEQYF.

The CDR3 loop is CASSQGQGGYNEQFF. The CDR3 nucleotides read TGTGCCAGCAGCCAGGGACAGGGGGGTTACAATGAGCAGTTCTTC. V gene TRBV7-9 combines with J gene TRBJ2-1, with TRBD1 matching 11 bases. Trimming cost V 5 bases and J 4 bases; bases outside gene matches: 4. The CDR3 is 15 residues long. Germline V gives CDR1 SEHNR, CDR2 FQNEAQ (reference sequence).

This chain connects TRBV7-2 to TRBJ2-1, with 7 bases identical to TRBD1. This CDR3 is built from 15 residues. The V and J ends lost 5 bases and 2 bases, in that order; junction bases with no gene match: 6. Germline CDR1 and CDR2: SGHTA and FQGNSA. For the CDR3, the DNA is TGTGCCAGCAGCCGCGTGGGACAGCCCTACAATGAGCAGTTCTTC. Translated: CASSRVGQPYNEQFF.

The rearrangement joins TRBV12-3 or TRBV12-4 to TRBJ2-7; D perhaps matches TRBD2 (6 bases). CDR3 length: 13 amino acids. Between the trimmed V and J ends, which lost 3 bases and 9 bases, there was a span of 15 bases. The CDR3 loop reads CASSLVAEGWQYF. The DNA for the CDR3 is TGTGCCAGCAGTTTGGTGGCGGAGGGATGGCAGTACTTC.

The rearrangement joins TRBV5-6 to TRBJ1-3; TRBD1 might be the D (5 bases). The germline V gene has CDR1 SGHDT and CDR2 YYEEEE. The CDR3 has 17 amino acids. V gave up 1 base and J gave up 0 bases, with 14 bases separating them. The CDR3 DNA sequence: TGTGCCAGCAGCTTGTTGCAGGGCGGCCACTCTGGAAACACCATATATTTT. This sequence encodes CASSLLQGGHSGNTIYF.